This record covers a single T cell receptor beta chain. Its target is unknown. This PCR relied on a set of 60 Vbeta primers and 13 Jbeta primers. The assay was immunoSEQ multiplex PCR, and TCRdb's table has in-frame clones only and misses some. The sample holds approximately 170,000 clones, over 80% seen once. The germline V and J ends were trimmed by 6 bases and 2 bases, with 16 bases remaining between them. Per the germline V gene, CDR1 is MNHNS and CDR2 is SASEGT. The CDR3 is made up of 15 amino acids. These data are taken from a study of cytomegalovirus exposure and HLA in healthy donors. Healthy individuals who donated bone marrow served as the donors. Broader study findings: Later examination showed HLA-associated TCR beta chains had greater clonal expansion than equally common others. CMV antigen specificity of three CMV-associated chains was confirmed in vitro. Cytomegalovirus-associated TCR beta chains were listed, numbering under 200.

The sample taken for sequencing was PBMCs. This TCR came from a human donor in good health. The genes are TRBV6-1 and TRBJ2-5; TRBD1 is a possible D gene (6 bases). CDR3 bases: TGTGCCAGCAGCGACCCCGGGACACCTCAAGAGACCCAGTACTTC. Amino acids: CASSDPGTPQETQYF.